This TCR beta chain was sequenced during a study of vaccination effects on CD4 cells after COVID-19. Study overall: Participants received two doses of either the BNT162b2 or mRNA-1273 vaccine. Two recovered convalescent patients were sampled 16 days and one week pre-vaccination. Findings and limits, study-wide: For convalescents, most of the spike-reactive clones seen post-vaccine were new vaccine-induced clones. Marked clonal contraction was seen late after vaccination (in both infection- and vaccine-induced clones).

Only in-frame clones appear in the TCRdb table, and some are missing; sequencing was by immunoSEQ multiplex PCR. Of 50,000 to 70,000 clones listed, approximately 72% are singletons. Regarding this clone: No antigen is known for it.

The V end lost 4 bases, the J end lost 4 bases, and 19 bases lay between the germline ends. This CDR3 has 17 residues. Per the germline V gene, CDR1 is LNHDA and CDR2 is SQIVND (reference sequence). On day 10 of culture, CD4+ T cells were separated out. This rearrangement joins TRBV19 to TRBJ2-2; D unclear. This sequence was found in a human donor who had a prior SARS-CoV-2 infection. Sequencing was performed on CD4+ T cells from PBMCs cultured without peptide, taken before COVID-19 vaccination. The CDR3 nucleotides are TGTGCCAGTAGTACAACCAACTACGCGAATCCCACCGGGGAGCTGTTTTTT. This encodes CASSTTNYANPTGELFF.